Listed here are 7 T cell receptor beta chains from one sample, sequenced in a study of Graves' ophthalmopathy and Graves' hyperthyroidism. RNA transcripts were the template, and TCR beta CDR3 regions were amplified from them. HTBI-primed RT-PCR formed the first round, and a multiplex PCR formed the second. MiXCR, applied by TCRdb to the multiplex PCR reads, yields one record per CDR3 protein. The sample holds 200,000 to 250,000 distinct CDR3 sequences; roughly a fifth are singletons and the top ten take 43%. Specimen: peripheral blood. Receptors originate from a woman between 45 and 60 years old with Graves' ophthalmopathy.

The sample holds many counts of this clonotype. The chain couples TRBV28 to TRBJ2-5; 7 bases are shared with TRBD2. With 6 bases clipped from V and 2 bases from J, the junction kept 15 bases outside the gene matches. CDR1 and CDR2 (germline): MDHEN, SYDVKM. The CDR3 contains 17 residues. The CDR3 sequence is CASSRSGRGGSQETQYF. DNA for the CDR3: TGTGCCAGCAGCAGGTCTGGGAGGGGTGGTTCACAAGAGACCCAGTACTTC.

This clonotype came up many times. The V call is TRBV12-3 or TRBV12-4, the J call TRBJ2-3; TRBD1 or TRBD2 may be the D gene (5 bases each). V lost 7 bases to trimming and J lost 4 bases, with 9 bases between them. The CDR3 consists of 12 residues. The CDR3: CASTRGSDTQYF. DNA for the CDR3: TGTGCCAGCACGAGGGGCTCAGATACGCAGTATTTT.

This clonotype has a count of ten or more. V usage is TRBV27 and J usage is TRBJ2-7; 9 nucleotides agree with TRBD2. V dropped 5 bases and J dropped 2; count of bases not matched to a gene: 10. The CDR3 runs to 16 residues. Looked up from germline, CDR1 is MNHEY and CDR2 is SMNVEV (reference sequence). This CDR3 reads CASSPQTSGTPYEQYF. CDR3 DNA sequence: TGTGCCAGCAGTCCCCAGACTAGCGGAACTCCCTACGAGCAGTACTTC.

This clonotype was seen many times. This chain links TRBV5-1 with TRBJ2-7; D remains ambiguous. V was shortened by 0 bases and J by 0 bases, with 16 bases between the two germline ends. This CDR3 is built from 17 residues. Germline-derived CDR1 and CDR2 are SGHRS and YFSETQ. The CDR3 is CASSLASRPTISYEQYF. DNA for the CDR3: TGCGCCAGCAGCTTGGCCTCCAGACCCACCATCTCCTACGAGCAGTACTTC. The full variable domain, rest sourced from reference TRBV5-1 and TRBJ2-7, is KAGVTQTPRYLIKTRGQQVTLSCSPISGHRSVSWYQQTPGQGLQFLFEYFSETQRNKGNFPGRFSGRQFSNSRSEMNVSTLELGDSALYLCASSLASRPTISYEQYFGPGTRLTVT.

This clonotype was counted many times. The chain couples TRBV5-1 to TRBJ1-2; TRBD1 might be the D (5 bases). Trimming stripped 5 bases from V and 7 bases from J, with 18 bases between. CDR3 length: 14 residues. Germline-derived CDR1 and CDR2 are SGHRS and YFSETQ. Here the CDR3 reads CASSPPAGSGGYTF. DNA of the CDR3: TGCGCCAGCAGTCCCCCAGCAGGGTCGGGTGGCTACACCTTC. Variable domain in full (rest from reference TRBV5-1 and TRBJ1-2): KAGVTQTPRYLIKTRGQQVTLSCSPISGHRSVSWYQQTPGQGLQFLFEYFSETQRNKGNFPGRFSGRQFSNSRSEMNVSTLELGDSALYLCASSPPAGSGGYTFGSGTRLTVV.

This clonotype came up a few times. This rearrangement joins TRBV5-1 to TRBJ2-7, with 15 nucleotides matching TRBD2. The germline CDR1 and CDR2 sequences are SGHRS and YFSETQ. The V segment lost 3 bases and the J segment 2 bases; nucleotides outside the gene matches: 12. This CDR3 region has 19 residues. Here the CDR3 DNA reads TGCGCCAGCAGCTCCTCCGGGACTAGCGGGAGGACGAGGCCCTACGAGCAGTACTTC. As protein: CASSSSGTSGRTRPYEQYF.

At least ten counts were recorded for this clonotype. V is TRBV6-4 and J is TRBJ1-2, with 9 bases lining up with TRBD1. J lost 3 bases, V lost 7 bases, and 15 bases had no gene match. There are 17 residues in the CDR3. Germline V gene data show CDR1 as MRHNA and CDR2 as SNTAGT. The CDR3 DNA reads TGTGCCAGCAAAGATTCGACAGGGGGACCTTGGGACTATGGCTACACCTTC. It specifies CASKDSTGGPWDYGYTF.